This T cell receptor beta chain was obtained from a study of identical twins. Points from the study as a whole: Memory repertoires showed no such pattern, whereas abundant cord blood beta clonotypes carried fewer insertions. Findings came from cross-sectional statistics, without long-term follow-up of donors. Invariant MAIT and iNKT cells are populations that could partly confound zero-insertion analyses.

This clonotype was picked up many times. Its antigen is unknown. The ends were cut back, 0 bases at V and 0 bases at J, with 9 bases in the middle. CDR1 is SEHNR and CDR2 is FQNEAQ in the germline V gene (reference sequence). This CDR3 is 16 amino acids long. TCRdb itself ran the 5' RACE reads through MiXCR, one entry per CDR3 protein. The table has around 490,000 distinct CDR3 sequences, around 15% seen once. This same sample was also part of a study on yellow fever vaccine responses in identical twins.

The V gene is TRBV7-9, the J gene TRBJ1-3; no definite D call. This receptor was identified in a woman aged 18-29 years in good health. Source material: CD4+ T cells sorted from blood. The CDR3, as DNA: TGTGCCAGCAGCTTAGCGATCGGGATCTCTGGAAACACCATATATTTT. It is translated as CASSLAIGISGNTIYF.